This note documents a single T cell receptor beta chain sequence. Its antigen is not identified. The data originate from a study of CD8+ T cells in alopecia areata. General observations from the study: For lesional scalp, especially alopecia totalis/universalis, clonality was higher than in normal scalp.

Regarding treatment: oral pan-JAK inhibitor, 5-10 mg twice daily. Starting from PBMCs, sorting isolated CD4+ and CD8+ T cells. Per the germline V gene, CDR1 is SGHRS and CDR2 is YFSETQ. The CDR3 runs 14 residues. V shed 3 bases and J 1 base; nucleotides not matched to a gene: 2. cDNA serving as the sequencing template came from extracted, reverse transcribed RNA. Data came from immunoSEQ multiplex PCR; TCRdb stores just in-frame clones and leaves some out. There are 150,000 to 250,000 clones in the sample; 50% to 60% occur only once, and approximately 3.3% lies in the top ten. This clonotype originated in a human donor with alopecia areata. Sequencing was performed on CD4+ T cells sorted from blood, taken at week 4, from a patient treated with tofacitinib. This chain connects TRBV5-1 to TRBJ2-5; 8 nucleotides align to TRBD1. CDR3 protein: CASSSQGAQETQYF. DNA of the CDR3: TGCGCCAGCAGCTCCCAGGGGGCCCAAGAGACCCAGTACTTC.